Shown below are 19 T cell receptor beta chains from a single sample sequenced in a study of T cell repertoires in cytomegalovirus infection. TCRdb re-called the reads with MiXCR, one entry per CDR3 protein. The sample lists fewer than 700,000 distinct CDR3 sequences; roughly 26% were seen once. Source material: CD8+ T cells from PBMCs. The receptors stem from a human donor in good health (CMV status not recorded). Some clones in this sample may be carry-over from other donors' samples.

The sample holds a few counts of this clonotype. The rearrangement joins TRBV28 to TRBJ1-5; D gene ambiguous. The V gene lost 3 bases and the J gene lost 15 bases, with 12 bases spanning the gap. The CDR3 is 11 amino acids. Germline V gene data show CDR1 as MDHEN and CDR2 as SYDVKM. The CDR3 protein is CASSFGLRLHF. Here the CDR3 DNA reads TGTGCCAGCAGTTTTGGTCTACGCTTGCATTTT.

This clonotype has a handful of counts. DNA of the CDR3: TGTGCCAGCAGCCCCCGGGACAGGCTCCAAGAGACCCAGTACTTC. Protein: CASSPRDRLQETQYF. The J gene is TRBJ2-5, the V gene TRBV7-3; TRBD1 agrees at 8 bases. V lost 5 bases, J lost 1 base, and 6 bases stayed unmatched. The CDR3 covers 15 residues. CDR1 and CDR2 (germline): SGHTA, FQGTGA.

This chain joins TRBV9 and TRBJ2-1; D remains unclear. V was pared by 0 bases and J by 3 bases, with 10 bases between. The CDR3 runs 15 residues. Germline assignment: CDR1 SGDLS and CDR2 YYNGEE. CDR3 coding DNA: TGTGCCAGCAGCGTAGAAATCGCTAGCTACAATGAGCAGTTCTTC. It codes for CASSVEIASYNEQFF.

The rearrangement joins TRBV11-1 to TRBJ2-1, with TRBD2 matching over 9 bases. CDR1 is SGHAT, CDR2 FQDESV, per germline (reference sequence). Trimming removed 6 bases from V and 8 bases from J; junction bases left unmatched: 14. The CDR3 covers 16 residues. CDR3 region: CASRMRGGRLSDEQFF. The CDR3 DNA sequence: TGTGCCAGCAGAATGCGGGGGGGCAGGCTTTCGGATGAGCAGTTCTTC.

The table lists this clonotype with many counts. This chain links TRBV7-8 with TRBJ2-5, with D hard to call. Trimming cost V 6 bases and J 2 bases, with 16 bases left between them. CDR1 and CDR2 (germline): SGHVS, FQNEAQ. CDR3 length: 15 residues. The CDR3 loop is CASSPAPDKQETQYF. CDR3 coding DNA: TGTGCCAGCAGTCCGGCGCCCGACAAACAAGAGACCCAGTACTTC.

Worth noting for this clonotype: One junction end does not reproduce the germline sequence, and a read error may be involved. The genes are TRBV7-6 and TRBJ1-5, with D maybe TRBD1 (6 bases). Germline V gene data show CDR1 as SGHVS and CDR2 as FNYEAQ. This CDR3 spans 15 amino acids. CDR3: CANSQTGNGNQPQHF. The CDR3 DNA is TGTGCCAACAGCCAAACAGGGAATGGGAATCAGCCCCAGCATTTT.

This clonotype has just a few counts. This chain connects TRBV6-6 to TRBJ2-3; 10 nucleotides agree with TRBD2. V trimming: 7 bases; J trimming: 2 bases; junction bases outside the gene matches: 9. There are 16 residues in the CDR3. Germline values: CDR1 MNHNY, CDR2 SVGAGI (reference sequence). CDR3 sequence: CASNQASGGYTDTQYF. The CDR3 nucleotides are TGTGCCAGCAATCAGGCTAGCGGGGGTTACACAGATACGCAGTATTTT.

This clonotype showed up just a few times. The V gene is TRBV7-9, the J gene TRBJ2-5; 8 nucleotides agree with TRBD1. There are 13 residues in the CDR3. V was pared by 8 bases and J by 3 bases, with 5 bases of the junction left unmatched. The germline gives CDR1 SEHNR, CDR2 FQNEAQ (reference sequence). As DNA, the CDR3 is TGTGCCAGCTGGGGGACAGGAAAAGAGACCCAGTACTTC. Amino acids: CASWGTGKETQYF.

This clonotype came up once. The genes are TRBV12-3 or TRBV12-4 and TRBJ2-1, with D perhaps matching TRBD2 (6 bases). This CDR3 spans 14 amino acids. The V and J ends lost 8 bases and 0 bases respectively, with 11 bases between them. CDR3 nucleotides: TGTGCCAGCCCTGGGGGGATCTCCTACAATGAGCAGTTCTTC. Its protein product is CASPGGISYNEQFF.

This chain links TRBV7-2 with TRBJ2-1; 10 bases align to TRBD1. Trimming removed 5 bases from V and 7 bases from J; junction bases left unmatched: 8. The CDR3 has 15 residues. Germline V gives CDR1 SGHTA, CDR2 FQGNSA. CDR3 nucleotides: TGTGCCAGCAGCCCCGACAGGGGGCGGGTGAATGAGCAGTTCTTC. Protein: CASSPDRGRVNEQFF.

This clonotype was counted only a few times. The CDR3, as DNA: TGTGCCAGCAGCCCGACTAGCGGGGGTATCAATGAGCAGTTCTTC. Protein: CASSPTSGGINEQFF. V gene TRBV7-9 combines with J gene TRBJ2-1; 12 bases line up with TRBD2. CDR1 and CDR2 (germline): SEHNR, FQNEAQ (reference sequence). CDR3 length: 15 amino acids. The V and J ends lost 5 bases and 6 bases, in that order; junction bases with no gene match: 5. Variable domain in full (rest from reference TRBV7-9 and TRBJ2-1): DTGVSQNPRHKITKRGQNVTFRCDPISEHNRLYWYRQTLGQGPEFLTYFQNEAQLEKSRLLSDRFSAERPKGSFSTLEIQRTEQGDSAMYLCASSPTSGGINEQFFGPGTRLTVL.

This clonotype was observed at least ten times. V is TRBV7-6 and J is TRBJ2-1; D remains unclear. V was cut by 6 bases and J by 4 bases, with 10 bases left in between. CDR1 is SGHVS and CDR2 is FNYEAQ in the germline V gene. The CDR3 covers 13 residues. The CDR3 is CASSPGVYNEQFF. The CDR3 DNA follows: TGTGCCAGCAGTCCTGGGGTGTACAATGAGCAGTTCTTC.

This clonotype came up many times. The chain has TRBV7-9 and TRBJ2-7; 7 bases line up with TRBD2. The germline gives CDR1 SEHNR, CDR2 FQNEAQ (reference sequence). V gave up 5 bases and J gave up 1 base; unmatched junction bases: 2. The CDR3 is 13 residues long. The CDR3 sequence is CASSPSGSYEQYF. CDR3 nucleotide sequence: TGTGCCAGCAGCCCTAGCGGATCCTACGAGCAGTACTTC. Supplemented by reference TRBV7-9 and TRBJ2-7, the full variable domain reads DTGVSQNPRHKITKRGQNVTFRCDPISEHNRLYWYRQTLGQGPEFLTYFQNEAQLEKSRLLSDRFSAERPKGSFSTLEIQRTEQGDSAMYLCASSPSGSYEQYFGPGTRLTVT.

This clonotype came up a few times. Here the CDR3 reads CASSFGEGGQSYEQYV. The CDR3 nucleotides read TGTGCCAGCAGTTTTGGGGAGGGGGGGCAGTCCTACGAGCAGTACGTC. The rearrangement joins TRBV28 to TRBJ2-7, with D maybe TRBD2 (7 bases). Trimming pared 3 bases from V and 1 base from J, leaving 16 bases between. The CDR3 runs to 16 residues. The germline V gene encodes CDR1 MDHEN and CDR2 SYDVKM.

The chain is built from TRBV2 and TRBJ2-1; unclear D gene. CDR1 is SNHLY, CDR2 FYNNEI, per germline. This CDR3 contains 18 residues. The V end was cut by 3 bases, the J end by 0 bases, with 18 bases between. The DNA of the CDR3 is TGTGCCAGCAGTGATCCCCTGATGTCGCCGAGCTCCTACAATGAGCAGTTCTTC. Its translation is CASSDPLMSPSSYNEQFF.

This chain connects TRBV29-1 to TRBJ2-1, with 13 bases fitting TRBD2. Trimming at V came to 3 bases and at J to 10 bases, leaving 9 bases not matched to a gene. This CDR3 has 15 residues. Germline V gives CDR1 SQVTM, CDR2 ANQGSEA. The CDR3 DNA follows: TGCAGCGTTGACCTAACTAGCGGGGGGGCGTTAGAGCAGTTCTTC. Translated: CSVDLTSGGALEQFF.

The sample holds a few counts of this clonotype. The CDR3 DNA follows: TGTGCCAGCAGCTTGATGGCGGGGGAGTACTACGAGCAGTACTTC. It is translated as CASSLMAGEYYEQYF. V is TRBV5-4 and J is TRBJ2-7; 7 bases fit TRBD2. CDR3 length: 15 amino acids. Losses at the gene ends were 1 base for V and 3 bases for J; bases not matched to a gene: 7. Germline V CDR1 and CDR2: SGHNT, YYREEE (reference sequence).

This clonotype turned up a few times. A junction boundary mismatches the germline segment, possibly from a read error. The V call is TRBV4-1, the J call TRBJ2-7, with no clear D. The CDR3 loop spans 11 amino acids. Germline V gene sequence: CDR1 MGHRA, CDR2 YSYEKL. As DNA, the CDR3 is TGTGCCAGCAGCCAAGGGAAGGAGCAGTACTTC. Encoded protein: CASSQGKEQYF.

This clonotype was observed once. V and J are TRBV11-3 and TRBJ2-1; D gene unclear. The CDR3 sequence is 13 residues long. V was cut by 2 bases and J by 9 bases, with 11 bases left in between. Germline CDR1 SGHNT, CDR2 YENEEA. CDR3: CASSLFKFGEQFF. CDR3 in DNA: TGTGCCAGCAGCTTATTTAAGTTCGGTGAGCAGTTCTTC.